What follows are 29 T cell receptor beta chains derived from one specimen sequenced in a study of T-cell reconstitution after alpha-beta-depleted transplantation in children. Unique molecular identifiers were used in preparing the TCRbeta library. TCRdb called the PCR reads again in MiXCR, with one record for every CDR3 protein. Among hundreds of thousands of distinct CDR3 sequences listed, less than 20% were seen once. The specimen comprised PBMCs, mostly from graft donor cells, sampled 360 days after TCRalphabeta/CD19-depleted stem cell transplant. These receptors came from a male patient between 10 and 17 years old who had a stem cell transplant for acute lymphoblastic leukemia, so the T cells may come from the graft donor.

J is TRBJ2-2 and V is TRBV7-2; D might be TRBD1 or TRBD2, each matching 5 bases. Trimming stripped 5 bases from V and 2 bases from J, with 18 bases between. The CDR3 totals 17 residues. Germline CDR1 and CDR2: SGHTA and FQGNSA. The CDR3 DNA reads as TGTGCCAGCAGCCCAACCTCTGGGGACGTAAACACCGGGGAGCTGTTTTTT. Protein sequence: CASSPTSGDVNTGELFF.

The V call is TRBV5-1, the J call TRBJ2-1, with 10 bases aligning to TRBD2. Trimming removed 0 bases from V and 5 bases from J; junction bases left unmatched: 8. The germline gives CDR1 SGHRS, CDR2 YFSETQ. This CDR3 has 17 amino acids. The CDR3 reads CASSLGASGRYNNEQFF. CDR3 nucleotides: TGCGCCAGCAGCTTGGGGGCTAGCGGGAGATACAACAATGAGCAGTTCTTC. Full variable domain (remainder filled in from reference TRBV5-1 and TRBJ2-1): KAGVTQTPRYLIKTRGQQVTLSCSPISGHRSVSWYQQTPGQGLQFLFEYFSETQRNKGNFPGRFSGRQFSNSRSEMNVSTLELGDSALYLCASSLGASGRYNNEQFFGPGTRLTVL.

The rearrangement uses TRBV5-1 and TRBJ2-5; D possibly corresponds to TRBD2 (5 bases). V lost 8 bases and J lost 1, with 12 bases in between. Germline CDR1 SGHRS, CDR2 YFSETQ. The CDR3 is made up of 13 amino acids. This CDR3 is CASTDWLQETQYF. CDR3 coding DNA: TGCGCCAGTACGGACTGGCTCCAAGAGACCCAGTACTTC.

This clonotype was seen ten or more times. The DNA of the CDR3 is TGCAGCGTTGGGAGAATGGGGCAGGGGGCCCTGACCCAGTACTTC. The encoded protein is CSVGRMGQGALTQYF. V usage is TRBV29-1 and J usage is TRBJ2-5; 8 bases are shared with TRBD1. Germline values: CDR1 SQVTM, CDR2 ANQGSEA. Unmatched junction bases numbered 14, after V lost 4 bases and J lost 7 bases. This CDR3 contains 15 residues.

This clonotype was observed a handful of times. J is TRBJ2-5 and V is TRBV9, with D possibly called TRBD1 or TRBD2 (5 bases each). Germline CDR1 and CDR2: SGDLS and YYNGEE. Trimming took off 4 bases at V and 5 bases at J, with 24 bases between the two ends. The CDR3 is 17 amino acids. The CDR3 coding sequence is TGTGCCAGCAGCCTGAGCGGTATGGGACCTTGGGGGGAGACCCAGTACTTC. Protein product: CASSLSGMGPWGETQYF. The full variable domain, with the rest looked up from reference TRBV9 and TRBJ2-5, is DSGVTQTPKHLITATGQRVTLRCSPRSGDLSVYWYQQSLDQGLQFLIQYYNGEERAKGNILERFSAQQFPDLHSELNLSSLELGDSALYFCASSLSGMGPWGETQYFGPGTRLLVL.

The rearrangement links TRBV7-9 to TRBJ2-3; TRBD1 matches at 8 bases. From germline, CDR1 is SEHNR and CDR2 FQNEAQ (reference sequence). The CDR3 contains 15 residues. The trim removed 6 bases at V and 5 bases at J, leaving 10 bases unmatched. As DNA, the CDR3 is TGTGCCAGCAGTTCTCGTGGACAGGGTAAAGATACGCAGTATTTT. Translation: CASSSRGQGKDTQYF.

The V call is TRBV29-1, the J call TRBJ1-2; perhaps TRBD1 as D (5 bases). With 5 bases removed from V and 8 bases from J, the gap between germline ends came to 24 bases. The length of the CDR3 is 15 residues. Germline V CDR1 and CDR2: SQVTM, ANQGSEA. The CDR3 sequence is CSVQAPFRDQGGYTF. CDR3 coding DNA: TGCAGCGTTCAAGCCCCTTTCCGGGACCAAGGGGGCTACACCTTC.

This chain uses TRBV4-2 with TRBJ2-1; D uncertain. Germline V CDR1 and CDR2: LGHNA, YNFKEQ. V was pared by 1 base and J by 0 bases, with 16 bases between. The CDR3 loop spans 18 amino acids. The CDR3 loop is CASSQVGIPPSSYNEQFF. As DNA, the CDR3 is TGTGCCAGCAGCCAAGTGGGAATTCCGCCCAGCTCCTACAATGAGCAGTTCTTC.

This clonotype was detected a few times. The chain recombines TRBV5-1 with TRBJ2-3; 8 bases fit TRBD1. CDR3 length: 16 amino acids. Trimming removed 0 bases from V and 1 base from J; junction bases left unmatched: 4. CDR1 and CDR2 (germline): SGHRS, YFSETQ. This CDR3 reads CASSLASGQGTDTQYF. CDR3 DNA: TGCGCCAGCAGCTTGGCTTCGGGACAGGGCACAGATACGCAGTATTTT.

This clonotype has a handful of counts. Here the CDR3 reads CASSPTRSGSPEQYF. The CDR3 DNA reads as TGTGCCAGCAGCCCTACCCGGAGCGGGAGTCCCGAGCAGTACTTC. The genes are TRBV11-2 and TRBJ2-7, with 8 bases that match TRBD2. The CDR3 totals 15 residues. Trimming at V came to 5 bases and at J to 6 bases, leaving 12 bases not matched to a gene. From germline, CDR1 is SGHAT and CDR2 FQNNGV. Full variable domain (rest looked up from reference TRBV11-2 and TRBJ2-7): EAGVAQSPRYKIIEKRQSVAFWCNPISGHATLYWYQQILGQGPKLLIQFQNNGVVDDSQLPKDRFSAERLKGVDSTLKIQPAKLEDSAVYLCASSPTRSGSPEQYFGPGTRLTVT.

This clonotype came up a few times. The chain uses TRBV15 and TRBJ2-1; D uncertain. V lost 0 bases to trimming and J lost 3 bases, with 12 bases between them. Germline V gene lookup returns CDR1 LNHNV and CDR2 YYDKDF (reference sequence). The CDR3 is 16 amino acids. The CDR3 region is CATSREKGFGYNEQFF. The CDR3, as DNA: TGTGCCACCAGCAGAGAGAAGGGTTTTGGCTACAATGAGCAGTTCTTC.

The genes are TRBV5-1 and TRBJ1-1, with TRBD1 matching over 7 bases. Germline CDR1 is SGHRS and CDR2 is YFSETQ. The CDR3 runs to 13 residues. Trimming cost V 4 bases and J 3 bases; bases outside gene matches: 3. The CDR3 DNA is TGCGCCAGCAGCGGACAGGTCTACACTGAAGCTTTCTTT. Translating gives CASSGQVYTEAFF.

The CDR3: CASSLVGYEKATYNEQFF. In nucleotides, the CDR3 is TGTGCCAGCAGCTTAGTTGGGTATGAGAAGGCTACCTACAATGAGCAGTTCTTC. The chain recombines TRBV11-1 with TRBJ2-1; D remains ambiguous. CDR3 length: 18 residues. Looked up from germline, CDR1 is SGHAT and CDR2 is FQDESV (reference sequence). Trimming removed 1 base at V and 2 bases at J, with 18 bases between.

This clonotype was seen only a few times. The chain uses TRBV5-1 and TRBJ2-1, with TRBD2 matching over 11 bases. The CDR3 contains 16 residues. Germline V lookup: CDR1 SGHRS, CDR2 YFSETQ. The J segment lost 1 base and the V segment lost 4 bases, leaving 4 bases of the junction unmatched. The DNA of the CDR3 is TGCGCCAGCAGCACCTTAGCGGGAGGGTCCTACAATGAGCAGTTCTTC. As protein: CASSTLAGGSYNEQFF.

The sample holds many counts of this clonotype. This chain joins TRBV6-5 and TRBJ2-1; D may be TRBD1 (6 bases). This CDR3 has 15 residues. V lost 0 bases to trimming and J lost 5 bases, with 11 bases between them. CDR1 and CDR2 from the germline V gene are MNHEY and SVGAGI. The CDR3 coding sequence is TGTGCCAGCAGTTACTCCTGGACAGAAAACAATGAGCAGTTCTTC. It is translated as CASSYSWTENNEQFF.

This clonotype was seen at least ten times. The chain uses TRBV15 and TRBJ2-2; 9 bases match TRBD1. The trim removed 0 bases at V and 5 bases at J, leaving 7 bases unmatched. The CDR3 spans 17 residues. The germline V gene encodes CDR1 LNHNV and CDR2 YYDKDF (reference sequence). CDR3 sequence reads: CATSRDYGQGRTGELFF. The CDR3, as DNA: TGTGCCACCAGCAGAGATTATGGACAGGGGCGGACCGGGGAGCTGTTTTTT.

This chain uses TRBV29-1 with TRBJ1-2; D gene uncertain. The CDR3 spans 12 residues. With 6 bases removed from V and 6 bases from J, the gap between germline ends came to 14 bases. Germline CDR1 reads SQVTM; CDR2 reads ANQGSEA. CDR3 bases: TGCAGCGTCGCGACAACCAGGCATGGCTACACCTTC. It translates to CSVATTRHGYTF.

This chain links TRBV5-1 with TRBJ2-2; D unresolved. This CDR3 contains 13 residues. CDR1 is SGHRS and CDR2 is YFSETQ in the germline V gene. Trimming removed 0 bases at V and 3 bases at J, with 3 bases between. The CDR3 loop is CASSLDDTGELFF. In nucleotides, the CDR3 is TGCGCCAGCAGCTTGGACGACACCGGGGAGCTGTTTTTT.

The table lists this clonotype with a few counts. V and J are TRBV7-2 and TRBJ2-2; possible D gene TRBD2, 6 bases. The CDR3 spans 15 residues. CDR1 and CDR2 from the germline V gene are SGHTA and FQGNSA. The V end lost 5 bases, the J end lost 7 bases, and 17 bases lay between the germline ends. The CDR3 sequence is CASSPKIRRDGELFF. The CDR3, as DNA: TGTGCCAGCAGCCCGAAAATCAGGAGGGACGGGGAGCTGTTTTTT.

The chain uses TRBV18 and TRBJ1-2; D not resolved. Germline loops: CDR1 KGHSH, CDR2 LQKENI. The CDR3 has 17 residues. V dropped 0 bases and J dropped 0 bases, with 14 bases sitting between them. In nucleotides, the CDR3 is TGTGCCAGCTCACCACCGGTACGAGGACCCTCTAACTATGGCTACACCTTC. Translating gives CASSPPVRGPSNYGYTF.

The rearrangement joins TRBV2 to TRBJ2-7; TRBD1 aligns across 10 bases. The CDR3 extends over 15 amino acids. Trimming cost V 6 bases and J 1 base; bases outside gene matches: 6. Germline lookup yields CDR1 SNHLY and CDR2 FYNNEI. The DNA for the CDR3 is TGTGCCAGCAGCCTTGGACAGGGGGTTTCCTACGAGCAGTACTTC. Its translation: CASSLGQGVSYEQYF. Drawing the rest from reference TRBV2 and TRBJ2-7, the complete variable domain is EPEVTQTPSHQVTQMGQEVILRCVPISNHLYFYWYRQILGQKVEFLVSFYNNEISEKSEIFDDQFSVERPDGSNFTLKIRSTKLEDSAMYFCASSLGQGVSYEQYFGPGTRLTVT.

This clonotype was picked up a small number of times. The rearrangement links TRBV28 to TRBJ1-1; D not certain. CDR1 and CDR2 from the germline V gene are MDHEN and SYDVKM. The CDR3 runs to 12 residues. V lost 4 bases and J lost 11, with 14 bases in between. CDR3: CASSSTRAEAFF. The DNA for the CDR3 is TGTGCCAGCAGTTCCACCCGGGCAGAGGCTTTCTTT.

The chain is built from TRBV27 and TRBJ1-5, with D maybe TRBD1 (5 bases). The V end was cut by 2 bases, the J end by 0 bases, with 8 bases between. The CDR3 is 15 residues long. CDR1 is MNHEY and CDR2 is SMNVEV in the germline V gene (reference sequence). The chain's CDR3 is CASSLRGHSNQPQHF. CDR3 nucleotides: TGTGCCAGCAGTTTACGGGGCCATAGCAATCAGCCCCAGCATTTT.

This clonotype was observed a handful of times. The J gene is TRBJ2-5, the V gene TRBV9, with TRBD2 matching over 7 bases. Germline V lookup: CDR1 SGDLS, CDR2 YYNGEE. The CDR3 extends over 14 amino acids. V was pared by 3 bases and J by 5 bases, with 7 bases of the junction left unmatched. As DNA, the CDR3 is TGTGCCAGCAGCGCACGGCGGGAGTGGGAGACCCAGTACTTC. Translated, it gives CASSARREWETQYF.

In its sample, this clonotype was seen a few times. The V call is TRBV4-1, the J call TRBJ2-2; 9 bases line up with TRBD2. CDR3 size: 17 residues. The J segment lost 4 bases and the V segment lost 2 bases, leaving 8 bases of the junction unmatched. The germline CDR1 and CDR2 sequences are MGHRA and YSYEKL. The CDR3 loop reads CASSQFPSGTLTGELFF. The CDR3 region has the DNA TGCGCCAGCAGCCAATTTCCTAGCGGGACCCTCACCGGGGAGCTGTTTTTT.

The chain joins TRBV5-1 to TRBJ1-2; weak D call: TRBD1 (5 bases). Germline CDR1 SGHRS, CDR2 YFSETQ. The V gene lost 3 bases and the J gene lost 5 bases, with 5 bases spanning the gap. The CDR3 totals 11 residues. The CDR3 region is CASSWGYGYTF. The CDR3 DNA is TGCGCCAGCAGCTGGGGGTATGGCTACACCTTC.

V gene TRBV29-1 combines with J gene TRBJ2-1; 7 bases align to TRBD2. CDR1 and CDR2 from the germline V gene are SQVTM and ANQGSEA. After removal of 1 base from V and 4 bases from J, the junction contained 7 bases not matched to a gene. This CDR3 region has 15 residues. This chain's CDR3 is CSVEGLGTIYNEQFF. As DNA, the CDR3 is TGCAGCGTTGAAGGGCTCGGGACTATTTACAATGAGCAGTTCTTC.

The chain employs TRBV27 and TRBJ1-5; D might be TRBD1 (6 bases). V lost 3 bases to trimming and J lost 2 bases, with 11 bases between them. In germline, CDR1 is MNHEY, CDR2 SMNVEV (reference sequence). The CDR3 contains 15 residues. CDR3 amino acids: CASSFRQGRNQPQHF. The CDR3 nucleotides are TGTGCCAGCAGTTTTCGCCAGGGGCGCAATCAGCCCCAGCATTTT.

The gene calls are TRBV18 and TRBJ2-3; 8 bases match TRBD2. This CDR3 is built from 17 residues. The V gene end was trimmed by 6 bases and the J gene end by 0 bases; junction bases not matched to a gene: 11. CDR1 and CDR2 from the germline V gene are KGHSH and LQKENI. DNA of the CDR3: TGTGCCAGCTCGCCCCGCGGGGGGAGATTCAGCACAGATACGCAGTATTTT. Protein sequence: CASSPRGGRFSTDTQYF.